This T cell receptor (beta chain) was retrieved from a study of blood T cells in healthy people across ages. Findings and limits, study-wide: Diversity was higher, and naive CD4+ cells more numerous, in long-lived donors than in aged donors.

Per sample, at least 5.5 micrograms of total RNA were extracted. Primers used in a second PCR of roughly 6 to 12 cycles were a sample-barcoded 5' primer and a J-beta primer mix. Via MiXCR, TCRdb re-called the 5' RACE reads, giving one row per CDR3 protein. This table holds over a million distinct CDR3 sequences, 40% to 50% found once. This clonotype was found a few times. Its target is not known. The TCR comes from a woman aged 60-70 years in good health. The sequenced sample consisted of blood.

CDR3 sequence: CASSLARGRYNEQFF. As DNA, the CDR3 is TGTGCCAGCAGCTTAGCGAGGGGTCGGTACAATGAGCAGTTCTTC. The rearrangement links TRBV7-9 to TRBJ2-1; D is possibly TRBD1 or TRBD2 (5 bases each). Germline V gene data show CDR1 as SEHNR and CDR2 as FQNEAQ (reference sequence). The CDR3 loop spans 15 amino acids. Trimming removed 0 bases from V and 4 bases from J, with 10 bases in between.